The entry below describes one T cell receptor beta chain. Its antigen is undetermined. These data are taken from a study of T-cell memory formation after mild COVID-19. Whole-study context: Most TCR clusters belonged to a single donor. Study results and limitations: Memory cells collected pre-infection included some clones that later responded, suggesting cross-reactive memory joined.

The CDR3 contains 13 residues. Germline V gives CDR1 GTSNPN, CDR2 SVGIG (reference sequence). V lost 4 bases to trimming and J lost 8 bases, with 15 bases between them. 5'RACE with constant-segment primers built TCRalpha and TCRbeta cDNA libraries with UMIs. TCRdb re-analysed the 5' RACE reads in MiXCR, keeping a single row per CDR3 protein. The repertoire holds a few hundred thousand distinct CDR3 sequences, around 21% seen once, with around 12% in the top ten. This receptor was taken from an adult woman who had mild COVID-19 (a few samples of this study predate the infection). Cell type and time point are not known. The sequencing sample was made of PBMCs or a T cell subset sorted from them (not recorded which). This sequence joins TRBV30 and TRBJ2-1, with a possible D match to TRBD2 (5 bases). CDR3 DNA: TGTGCCTGGACTACGGGATTGATCTATGAGCAGTTCTTC. Translation: CAWTTGLIYEQFF. The full variable domain, with the rest looked up from reference TRBV30 and TRBJ2-1, is SQTIHQWPATLVQPVGSPLSLECTVEGTSNPNLYWYRQAAGRGLQLLFYSVGIGQISSEVPQNLSASRPQDRQFILSSKKLLLSDSGFYLCAWTTGLIYEQFFGPGTRLTVL.